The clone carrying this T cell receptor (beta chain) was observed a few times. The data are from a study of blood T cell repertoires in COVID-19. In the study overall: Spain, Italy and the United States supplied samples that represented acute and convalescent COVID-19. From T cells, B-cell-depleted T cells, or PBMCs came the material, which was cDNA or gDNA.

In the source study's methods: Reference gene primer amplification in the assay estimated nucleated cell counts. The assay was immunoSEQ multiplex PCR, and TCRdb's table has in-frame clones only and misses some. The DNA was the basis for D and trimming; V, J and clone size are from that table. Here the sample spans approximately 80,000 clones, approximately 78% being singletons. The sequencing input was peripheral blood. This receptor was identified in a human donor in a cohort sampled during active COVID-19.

In nucleotides, the CDR3 is TGCGCCAGCAGTAAGGACAGGCTAGGGACCCAGTACTTC. It translates to CASSKDRLGTQYF. The rearrangement links TRBV10-1 to TRBJ2-5; 7 bases align to TRBD1. The germline V gene has CDR1 WNHNN and CDR2 SYGVQD (reference sequence). The CDR3 has 13 amino acids. Unmatched junction bases numbered 7, after V lost 5 bases and J lost 7 bases.